This T cell receptor (beta chain) was sequenced during a study of graft-versus-host responses after intestinal transplantation. Germline CDR1 is SGHRS and CDR2 is YFSETQ. Trimming took 6 bases from V and 5 from J; bases not matched to a gene: 5. This CDR3 has 15 residues. Sequenced by immunoSEQ multiplex PCR; TCRdb stores in-frame clones only, minus some. Among fewer than 85,000 clones listed, over 70% were seen once. For this clone: Its antigen is not identified.

V usage is TRBV5-1 and J usage is TRBJ2-5, with 15 bases identical to TRBD2. This specimen consisted of unstimulated CD4+ T cells sorted from spleen or lymph node cells, obtained before transplant. This TCR was sampled from a human donor who was the organ donor for an intestinal transplant. In DNA, the CDR3 is TGCGCCAGCACCGGACTAGCGGGGGGGCCTGAGACCCAGTACTTC. Amino acids: CASTGLAGGPETQYF.